This T cell receptor (beta chain) stems from a study of shared clonotypes between healthy human individuals. As concerns this clone: The antigen remains unidentified.

Donors included only healthy HIV-negative adults lacking recent acute infections or vaccinations. Study-wide results and limits: The study found lower generation probabilities in non-shared clonotypes than in those shared by all four donors.

Running of the assay took place at deep level. Method: immunoSEQ multiplex PCR; TCRdb's copy keeps in-frame clones and lacks some. The profile shows over a million clones, roughly 96% of them singletons. This CDR3 is built from 17 residues. From germline, CDR1 is KGHSH and CDR2 LQKENI. The V and J ends lost 2 bases and 2 bases, in that order; junction bases with no gene match: 9. The sequenced sample was naive CD4+ T cells sorted from blood. As for subset: CD45RA+ positively selected. This TCR derives from a man between 25 and 39 years old in good health. The gene calls are TRBV18 and TRBJ2-1; 7 nucleotides match TRBD2. The CDR3 region has the DNA TGTGCCAGCTCACCAAAGTCGGGAGGACTCGCCTACAATGAGCAGTTCTTC. It codes for CASSPKSGGLAYNEQFF.